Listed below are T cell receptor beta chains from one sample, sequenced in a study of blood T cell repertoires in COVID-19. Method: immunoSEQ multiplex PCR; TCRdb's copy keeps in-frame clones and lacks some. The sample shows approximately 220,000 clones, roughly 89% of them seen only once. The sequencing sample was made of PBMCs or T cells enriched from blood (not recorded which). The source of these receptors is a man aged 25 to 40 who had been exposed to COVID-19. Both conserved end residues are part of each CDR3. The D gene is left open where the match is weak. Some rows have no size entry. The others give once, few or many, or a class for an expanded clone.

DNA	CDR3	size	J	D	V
TGTGCCAGCAGCTTAGAGTTAGCCGGGGAGCTGTTTTTT	CASSLELAGELFF	-	TRBJ2-2	-	TRBV11-3
TGTGCCAGCACCCCAAACCTTCACAGGGCGGAGACCCAGTACTTC	CASTPNLHRAETQYF	-	TRBJ2-5	-	TRBV2
TGTGCCAGCAGTTGGGGACAGGGATATAATTCACCCCTCCACTTT	CASSWGQGYNSPLHF	-	TRBJ1-6	TRBD1	TRBV6-5
TGCGCCAGCAGCTTCAGGACAGGGGCCTACGAGCAGTACTTC	CASSFRTGAYEQYF	-	TRBJ2-7	TRBD1	TRBV5-1
TGTGCCAGCAGTAAGGGGACTAGCGACACAGATACGCAGTATTTT	CASSKGTSDTDTQYF	few	TRBJ2-3	TRBD2	TRBV6-4
TGCGCCAGCAGCTTGATAGCAGCTTATAATTCACCCCTCCACTTT	CASSLIAAYNSPLHF	-	TRBJ1-6	-	TRBV5-1
TGCGCCAGCAGCCGAGACCTATATAGCAATCAGCCCCAGCATTTT	CASSRDLYSNQPQHF	-	TRBJ1-5	-	TRBV4-1
TGTGCCAGCAGTTACCGAGGGAGCAATCAGCCCCAGCATTTT	CASSYRGSNQPQHF	-	TRBJ1-5	-	TRBV27
TGTGCCAGCTCACCGGCGACAGGGGGCGCCTCTGGAAACACCATATATTTT	CASSPATGGASGNTIYF	-	TRBJ1-3	TRBD1	TRBV18
TGTGCCAGCAGCCGTGGGGACAGGAGGCAAGAGACCCAGTACTTC	CASSRGDRRQETQYF	-	TRBJ2-5	TRBD1	TRBV7-9
TGTGCCAGCACCGGGACTAGCGGTCCTTACAATGAGCAGTTCTTC	CASTGTSGPYNEQFF	-	TRBJ2-1	TRBD2	TRBV7-2
TGTGCCACCAGTGATTTTGGGACTAGACTTTATAATGAGCAGTTCTTC	CATSDFGTRLYNEQFF	-	TRBJ2-1	TRBD2	TRBV24-1
TGCGCCAGCAGCTCAAGTCGGTGGACAGGGGGCAGGAACACCGGGGAGCTGTTTTTT	CASSSSRWTGGRNTGELFF	-	TRBJ2-2	TRBD1	TRBV5-1
TGCGCCAGCAGGCCGTGGGGCAGGGAAAGTAATGAAAAACTGTTTTTT	CASRPWGRESNEKLFF	once	TRBJ1-4	-	TRBV4-1
TGTGCCAGCAGTTACTCGAGGACAGTCAATGAGCAGTTCTTC	CASSYSRTVNEQFF	-	TRBJ2-1	-	TRBV6-6
TGTGCCAGCAGCTTAGCGGGTATTGAGCAGTTCTTC	CASSLAGIEQFF	-	TRBJ2-1	-	TRBV11-2
TGTGCCAGCAGCCAAGATGGGGGGTCCTACAATGAGCAGTTCTTC	CASSQDGGSYNEQFF	-	TRBJ2-1	-	TRBV3-1/TRBV3-2
TGTGCCAGCAGCCAGGGACAGGGGGACAATTCACCCCTCCACTTT	CASSQGQGDNSPLHF	-	TRBJ1-6	TRBD1	TRBV2
TGTGCCAGCAGCTCAAGATCCCTAGCGGGGGGATACAATGAGCAGTTCTTC	CASSSRSLAGGYNEQFF	-	TRBJ2-1	TRBD2	TRBV14
TGCGCCAGCAGCCAAGGTCAGGCAACCCGGTGGGACACTGAAGCTTTCTTT	CASSQGQATRWDTEAFF	once	TRBJ1-1	-	TRBV4-1
TGTGCCAGCAGCCTCGGAGGGAGGGGGGGAAGGACTGAAGCTTTCTTT	CASSLGGRGGRTEAFF	-	TRBJ1-1	-	TRBV7-2
TGTGCCAGTCAGGGATCCTCCTCCTACGAGCAGTACTTC	CASQGSSSYEQYF	-	TRBJ2-7	-	TRBV12-3/TRBV12-4
TGTGCCAGCAGTGTGGGCCCGGGGCAGGGGAATTCACCCCTCCACTTT	CASSVGPGQGNSPLHF	-	TRBJ1-6	-	TRBV6-1
TGTGCCAGCAGCGTAGTCAGCGGGGCTCTAAACAATGAGCAGTTCTTC	CASSVVSGALNNEQFF	-	TRBJ2-1	TRBD2	TRBV9
TGTGCCAGCAGCTACAGGGATTCTCAGCCCCAGCATTTT	CASSYRDSQPQHF	-	TRBJ1-5	-	TRBV12-3/TRBV12-4
TGTGCCAGTTCGGGTCAAGTCTCTGGAAACACCATATATTTT	CASSGQVSGNTIYF	-	TRBJ1-3	-	TRBV19
TGTGCCAGCAGCTTAAGGTCGGGACACTTGAACACCGGGGAGCTGTTTTTT	CASSLRSGHLNTGELFF	-	TRBJ2-2	-	TRBV11-2
TGTGCCAGCAGTCCGGACAGGTCAGAAGGAAACACCATATATTTT	CASSPDRSEGNTIYF	-	TRBJ1-3	TRBD1	TRBV5-6
TGCGCCAGCAGCTTGTACGGCAGGCGGACAGGGAGCTCTGAGCAGTTCTTC	CASSLYGRRTGSSEQFF	-	TRBJ2-1	TRBD1	TRBV5-1
TGTGCCTGGACCGCGACTAGCGGGGCGGAGCAGTACTTC	CAWTATSGAEQYF	-	TRBJ2-7	TRBD2	TRBV30
TGTGCCAGCAGCCCGGGCACCGGGACAGCGATCTACGAGCAGTACTTC	CASSPGTGTAIYEQYF	-	TRBJ2-7	TRBD1	TRBV5-5
TGTGCCAGCAGTCGGACAGGGCCGGCAGATACGCAGTATTTT	CASSRTGPADTQYF	-	TRBJ2-3	TRBD1	TRBV6-5
TGTGCCAGTAGTCCTAGGAGGGGAGGCTACGAGCAGTACTTC	CASSPRRGGYEQYF	-	TRBJ2-7	-	TRBV19
TGTGCCAGCAGCCCCTGGACAGGGTCAGTCCAAAGGGCGCAAACTGAAGCTTTCTTT	CASSPWTGSVQRAQTEAFF	-	TRBJ1-1	TRBD1	TRBV7-9
TGCGCCAGCAGCTTGATGGTCAGTAACACCGGGGAGCTGTTTTTT	CASSLMVSNTGELFF	-	TRBJ2-2	-	TRBV5-1
TGTGCCAGCAGCTTAGTGGGGGCTACTGCGAGGACTGAAGCTTTCTTT	CASSLVGATARTEAFF	-	TRBJ1-1	-	TRBV7-2
TGTGCCAGCAGTTTATGGGCTAGCGGGGGGTCAAGTGAGCAGTTCTTC	CASSLWASGGSSEQFF	-	TRBJ2-1	TRBD2	TRBV27
TGTGCCAGTAGTCCCCGGACAGGGGTCGCTTCGTCATATGGCTACACCTTC	CASSPRTGVASSYGYTF	-	TRBJ1-2	TRBD1	TRBV19
TGTGCCTGGAAGTGGGGGCGGAGATATGGCTACACCTTC	CAWKWGRRYGYTF	-	TRBJ1-2	-	TRBV30
TGCGCCAGCAGCCCCCGACAGGGACGATATGGCTACACCTTC	CASSPRQGRYGYTF	-	TRBJ1-2	TRBD1	TRBV5-1
TGTGCCAGCTCACCATACCGGGACAGGGAACAAGAAGGCTACACCTTC	CASSPYRDREQEGYTF	once	TRBJ1-2	TRBD1	TRBV18
TGTGCCAGCAGCAACTACAGGGGGACAGGGGCCAACGTCCTGACTTTC	CASSNYRGTGANVLTF	-	TRBJ2-6	-	TRBV21-1
TGCGCCAGCAGCCAAGCGACCCAGGGGGTAGCGAACACCGGAGAGCTGTTTTTT	CASSQATQGVANTGELFF	-	TRBJ2-2	TRBD1	TRBV4-3
TGTGCCAGCAGTTACCAAGCGGGGGGGCCTTACGAGCAGTACTTC	CASSYQAGGPYEQYF	-	TRBJ2-7	TRBD2	TRBV6-5
TGTGCCAGCAGCAGGGATTTCGGGGAGCTGTTTTTT	CASSRDFGELFF	once	TRBJ2-2	-	TRBV27
TGTGCCAGCAGCTTAGGGGGCGCAGTGGACACTGAAGCTTTCTTT	CASSLGGAVDTEAFF	-	TRBJ1-1	-	TRBV11-3
TGTGCCAGCAGCCCAGGGACACCGCGGAACTATGGCTACACCTTC	CASSPGTPRNYGYTF	-	TRBJ1-2	-	TRBV4-2
TGTGCCAGCAGCTTAACGGTCGGGGAGCTGTTTTTT	CASSLTVGELFF	-	TRBJ2-2	-	TRBV11-2
TGCGCCAGCGCCGAAAGCATCAAGAACACTGAAGCTTTCTTT	CASAESIKNTEAFF	-	TRBJ1-1	-	TRBV5-1
TGTGCCAGCAGTGATCCCAACAGGGGATTCTATGGCTACACCTTC	CASSDPNRGFYGYTF	-	TRBJ1-2	TRBD1	TRBV6-4
TGCGCCAGCAGCCGCGACAGGGCTGAAGCTTTCTTT	CASSRDRAEAFF	-	TRBJ1-1	TRBD1	TRBV4-1
TGTGCCAGCACGTCCGGAGGGGGCGACTATGGCTACACCTTC	CASTSGGGDYGYTF	-	TRBJ1-2	TRBD1	TRBV5-4
TGTGCCAGCTCACCACTCGGCACCGGGGAGCTGTTTTTT	CASSPLGTGELFF	-	TRBJ2-2	-	TRBV18
TGTGCCAGCAGCTACAGCAATCAGCCCCAGCATTTT	CASSYSNQPQHF	few	TRBJ1-5	-	TRBV12-3/TRBV12-4
TGCGCCAGCAGCCCGGGACAGGGGAGCAATCAGCCCCAGCATTTT	CASSPGQGSNQPQHF	-	TRBJ1-5	TRBD1	TRBV4-1
TGTGCCAGCTCGTCCGGGACAGGGACTCGTCAGGGTCAGCCCCAGCATTTT	CASSSGTGTRQGQPQHF	few	TRBJ1-5	TRBD1	TRBV18
TGCGCCAGCAGCTATATGACAGATTTCTATGGCTACACCTTC	CASSYMTDFYGYTF	-	TRBJ1-2	-	TRBV5-1
TGTGCCTGGAGTGGGGGAACAGGGTACGGGGTTCACGAGCAGTACTTC	CAWSGGTGYGVHEQYF	-	TRBJ2-7	-	TRBV30